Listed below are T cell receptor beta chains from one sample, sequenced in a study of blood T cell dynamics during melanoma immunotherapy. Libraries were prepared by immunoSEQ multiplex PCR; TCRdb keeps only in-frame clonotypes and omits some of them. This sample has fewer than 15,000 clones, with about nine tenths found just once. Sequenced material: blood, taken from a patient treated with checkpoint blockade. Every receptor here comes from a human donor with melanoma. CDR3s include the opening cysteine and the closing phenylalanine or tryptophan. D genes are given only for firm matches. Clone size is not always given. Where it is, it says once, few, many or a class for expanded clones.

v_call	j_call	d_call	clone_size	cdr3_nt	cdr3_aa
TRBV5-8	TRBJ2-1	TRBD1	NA	TGTGCCAGCAGCTCCGGACAGGGGGTCTACAATGAGCAGTTCTTC	CASSSGQGVYNEQFF
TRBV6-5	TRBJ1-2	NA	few	TGTGCCAGCAGGCCACCGGGACCTTCGGGCGGCTACACCTTC	CASRPPGPSGGYTF
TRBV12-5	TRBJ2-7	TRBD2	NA	TGTGCTGGGAGGACTAGCGGGACGTACGAGCAGTACTTC	CAGRTSGTYEQYF
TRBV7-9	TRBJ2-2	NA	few	TGTGCCAGCAGCCCGAACACCGGGGAGCTGTTTTTT	CASSPNTGELFF
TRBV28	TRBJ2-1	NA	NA	TGTGCCAGCAGTTCAGACCACCTCACGTACAATGAGCAGTTCTTC	CASSSDHLTYNEQFF
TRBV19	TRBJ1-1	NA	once	TGTGCCAGTAGTCCTCGGACCCGCACTGAAGCTTTCTTT	CASSPRTRTEAFF
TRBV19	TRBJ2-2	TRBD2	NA	TGTGCCAGTAGTAACCCGGGACTACTCACCGGGGAGCTGTTTTTT	CASSNPGLLTGELFF
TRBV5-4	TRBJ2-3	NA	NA	TGTGCCAGCAGCTTTGACCGGGAATCAGATACGCAGTATTTT	CASSFDRESDTQYF
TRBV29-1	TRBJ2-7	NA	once	TGCAGCGTTGGAGACTGGGGGGCTTACGAGCAGTACTTC	CSVGDWGAYEQYF
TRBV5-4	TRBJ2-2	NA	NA	TGTGCCAGCAGCTTGATGACTTTACCCGGGGAGCTGTTTTTT	CASSLMTLPGELFF
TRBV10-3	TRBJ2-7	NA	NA	TGTGCCATCAGTGAGCCAAGTACCTACGAGCAGTACTTC	CAISEPSTYEQYF
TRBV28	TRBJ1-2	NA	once	TGTGCCAGCAGCCAACCTCGGGGCTGGGGCACGGGGGGCTACACCTTC	CASSQPRGWGTGGYTF
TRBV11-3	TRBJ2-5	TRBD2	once	TGTGCCAGCAGCTTAGGGTCTAGCGGTCAAGAGACCCAGTACTTC	CASSLGSSGQETQYF
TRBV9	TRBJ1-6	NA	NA	TGTGCCAGCAGCGTATCCCTCTTAGGGGATTCACCCCTCCACTTT	CASSVSLLGDSPLHF
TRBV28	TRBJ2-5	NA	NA	TGTGCCAGCAGGGGACGCGAGACCTCACAAGAGACCCAGTACTTC	CASRGRETSQETQYF
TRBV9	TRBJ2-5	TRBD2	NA	TGTGCCAGCAGCCCTTCGACTAGCGGGAGGGGGGAGACCCAGTACTTC	CASSPSTSGRGETQYF
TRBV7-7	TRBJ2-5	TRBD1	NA	TGTGCTAGCAGTACGGACAGGGGATTAGAGACCCAGTACTTC	CASSTDRGLETQYF
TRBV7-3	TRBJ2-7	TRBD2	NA	TGTGCCAGCAGCTTAAACCCAGCGGGGAGCTCCTACGAGCAGTACTTC	CASSLNPAGSSYEQYF
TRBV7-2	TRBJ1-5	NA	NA	TGTGCCAGCAGCTTAGGTCCGGGTCAGCCCCAGCATTTT	CASSLGPGQPQHF
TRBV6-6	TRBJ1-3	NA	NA	TGTGCCAGCAGAAACGTCGGAAACACCATATATTTT	CASRNVGNTIYF
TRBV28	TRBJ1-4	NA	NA	TGTGCCAGCTCTTGGGCGGGAACTAATGAAAAACTGTTTTTT	CASSWAGTNEKLFF
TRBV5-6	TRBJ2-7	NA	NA	TGTGCCAGCAGCCTGGACGGGGGCGTACACGAGCAGTACTTC	CASSLDGGVHEQYF
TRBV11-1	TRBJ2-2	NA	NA	TGTGCCAGCAGCTTAGATGGCCCAGTCAGAGGGGAGCTGTTTTTT	CASSLDGPVRGELFF
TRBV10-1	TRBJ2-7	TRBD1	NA	TGCGCCAGCAGAACAGGGGGCGCGGGGAGCTACGAGCAGTACTTC	CASRTGGAGSYEQYF
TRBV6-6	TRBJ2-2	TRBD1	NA	TGTGCCAGCGTCCCGGGACAGGGTTTTGGCGGGGAGCTGTTTTTT	CASVPGQGFGGELFF
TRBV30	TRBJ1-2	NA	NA	TGTGCCGGGCCGGCTAGCCGGGGAGGCTATGGCTACACCTTC	CAGPASRGGYGYTF
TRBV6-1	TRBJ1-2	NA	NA	TGTGCCAGCAGCCTGACTTCTGGGGACTATGGCTACACCTTC	CASSLTSGDYGYTF
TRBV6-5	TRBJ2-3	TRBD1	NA	TGTGCCAGCAACAGGGGTGGGGATACGCAGTATTTT	CASNRGGDTQYF
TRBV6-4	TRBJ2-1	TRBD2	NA	TGTGCCAGCAGCGCCGGGACTAGCGAATACAATGAGCAGTTCTTC	CASSAGTSEYNEQFF
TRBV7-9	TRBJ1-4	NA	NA	TGTGCCAGCGGGCCGGGGGTACCAACTAATGAAAAACTGTTTTTT	CASGPGVPTNEKLFF
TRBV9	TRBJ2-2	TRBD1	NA	TGTGCCAGCAGCGTAGGGGACAGGGCCACCGGGGAGCTGTTTTTT	CASSVGDRATGELFF
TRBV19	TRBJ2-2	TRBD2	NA	TGTGCCAGCCAGGGACTAGCGGGATCCGGGGAGCTGTTTTTT	CASQGLAGSGELFF
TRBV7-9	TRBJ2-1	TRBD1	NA	TGTGCCAGCAAACAAATGGGACAGACCTACAATGAGCAGTTCTTC	CASKQMGQTYNEQFF
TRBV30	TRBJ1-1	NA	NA	TGTGCCTGGAGTGTAGGTCCGGTGGCTTTCTTT	CAWSVGPVAFF
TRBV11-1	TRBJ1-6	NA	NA	TGTGCCAGCAGCTCAGGGACGACTAATTCACCCCTCCACTTT	CASSSGTTNSPLHF